This T cell receptor beta chain was documented in a study of T-cell memory formation after mild COVID-19. General study points: Among contracting clones, CD4+ were mainly CM/EM and CD8+ enriched in EMRA.

To note about this clonotype: Its antigen is currently unknown.

The CDR3 has 14 amino acids. Germline V lookup: CDR1 SNHLY, CDR2 FYNNEI. V shed 6 bases and J shed 6 bases, with 15 bases lying between them. With constant-segment primers, 5'RACE yielded cDNA libraries of TCR alpha and TCR beta that carried sample barcodes and UMIs. TCRdb ran MiXCR on the 5' RACE reads and lists one entry per CDR3 protein. The sample contains approximately 51,000 distinct CDR3 sequences, 9.3% of which appear only once. The clonotype originates from an adult woman who had mild COVID-19 (a few samples of this study predate the infection). Cell type and time point are not known. V is TRBV2 and J is TRBJ1-5; possibly TRBD1 for D (5 bases). Sequenced input: PBMCs or a T cell subset sorted from them (not recorded which). The CDR3 region is CASSIGGGSQPQHF. In nucleotides, the CDR3 is TGTGCCAGCAGCATTGGGGGGGGGAGTCAGCCCCAGCATTTT.